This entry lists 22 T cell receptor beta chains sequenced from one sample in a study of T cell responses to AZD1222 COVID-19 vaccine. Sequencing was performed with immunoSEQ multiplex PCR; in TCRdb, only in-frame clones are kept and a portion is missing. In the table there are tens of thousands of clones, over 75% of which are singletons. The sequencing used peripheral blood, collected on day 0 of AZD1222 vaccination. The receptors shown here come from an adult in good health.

The CDR3 sequence: CASSQVGQGATEAFF. The CDR3 DNA reads TGTGCCAGCAGCCAAGTCGGACAGGGGGCCACTGAAGCTTTCTTT. V and J are TRBV4-2 and TRBJ1-1, with 11 nucleotides matching TRBD1. The CDR3 has 15 residues. J lost 4 bases, V lost 1 base, and 2 bases had no gene match. Germline-derived CDR1 and CDR2 are LGHNA and YNFKEQ.

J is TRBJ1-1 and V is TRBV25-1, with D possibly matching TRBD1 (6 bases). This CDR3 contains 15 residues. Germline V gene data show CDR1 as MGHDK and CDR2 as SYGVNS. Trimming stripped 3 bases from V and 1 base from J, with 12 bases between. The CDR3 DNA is TGTGCCAGCAGTGATCTGGCAGGGGCGAACACTGAAGCTTTCTTT. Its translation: CASSDLAGANTEAFF.

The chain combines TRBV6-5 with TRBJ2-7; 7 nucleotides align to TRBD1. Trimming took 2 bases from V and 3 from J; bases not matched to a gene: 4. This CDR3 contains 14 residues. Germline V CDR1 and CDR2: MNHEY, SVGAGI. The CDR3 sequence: CASSYGTANYEQYF. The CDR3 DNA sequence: TGTGCCAGCAGTTACGGGACAGCCAACTACGAGCAGTACTTC.

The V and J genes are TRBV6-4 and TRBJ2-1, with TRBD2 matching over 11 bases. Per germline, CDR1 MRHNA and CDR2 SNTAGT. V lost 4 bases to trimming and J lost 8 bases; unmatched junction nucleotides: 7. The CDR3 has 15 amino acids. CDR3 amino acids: CASSVGTSGEHEQFF. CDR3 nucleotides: TGTGCCAGCAGTGTAGGGACTAGCGGCGAGCATGAGCAGTTCTTC.

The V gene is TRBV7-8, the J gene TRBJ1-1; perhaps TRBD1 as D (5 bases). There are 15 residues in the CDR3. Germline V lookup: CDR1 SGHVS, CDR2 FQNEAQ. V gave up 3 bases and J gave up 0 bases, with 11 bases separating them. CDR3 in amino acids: CASSFGTVMNTEAFF. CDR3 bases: TGTGCCAGCAGCTTCGGGACCGTGATGAACACTGAAGCTTTCTTT.

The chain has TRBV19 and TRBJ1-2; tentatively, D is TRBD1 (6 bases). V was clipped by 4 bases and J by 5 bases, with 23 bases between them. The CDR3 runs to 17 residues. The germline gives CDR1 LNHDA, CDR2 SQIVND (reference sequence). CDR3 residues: CASSTNRAKKMWYGYTF. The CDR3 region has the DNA TGTGCCAGTAGTACAAACAGGGCGAAAAAGATGTGGTATGGCTACACCTTC.

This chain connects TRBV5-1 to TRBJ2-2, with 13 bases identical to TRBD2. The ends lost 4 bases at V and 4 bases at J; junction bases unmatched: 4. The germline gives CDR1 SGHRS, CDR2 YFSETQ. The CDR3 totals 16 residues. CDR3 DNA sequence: TGCGCCAGCAGCCCGACTAGCGGGGGGAGCACCGGGGAGCTGTTTTTT. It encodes CASSPTSGGSTGELFF.

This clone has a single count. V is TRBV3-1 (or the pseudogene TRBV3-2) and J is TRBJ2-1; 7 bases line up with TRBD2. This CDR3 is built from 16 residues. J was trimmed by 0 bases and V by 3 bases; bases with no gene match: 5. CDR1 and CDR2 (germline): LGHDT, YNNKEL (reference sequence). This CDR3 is CASSQGLPSSYNEQFF. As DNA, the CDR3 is TGTGCCAGCAGCCAGGGACTACCGAGCTCCTACAATGAGCAGTTCTTC.

This CDR3 is CASSLRNTNTEAFF. CDR3 nucleotide sequence: TGTGCCAGCAGCTTGAGAAACACGAACACTGAAGCTTTCTTT. The chain combines TRBV5-6 with TRBJ1-1; no firm D call. Per the germline V gene, CDR1 is SGHDT and CDR2 is YYEEEE. The CDR3 is 14 amino acids. V was shortened by 1 base and J by 1 base, with 8 bases between the two germline ends.

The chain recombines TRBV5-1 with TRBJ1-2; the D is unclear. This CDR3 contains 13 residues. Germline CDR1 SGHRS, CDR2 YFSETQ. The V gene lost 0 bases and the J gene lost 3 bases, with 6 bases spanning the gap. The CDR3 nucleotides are TGCGCCAGCAGCTTGGTCGGGGACTATGGCTACACCTTC. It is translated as CASSLVGDYGYTF.

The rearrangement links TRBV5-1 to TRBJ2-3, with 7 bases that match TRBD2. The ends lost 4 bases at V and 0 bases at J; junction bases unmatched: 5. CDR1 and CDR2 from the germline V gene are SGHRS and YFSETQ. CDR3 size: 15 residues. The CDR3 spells CASSRMGGSTDTQYF. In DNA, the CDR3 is TGCGCCAGCAGCCGCATGGGGGGGAGCACAGATACGCAGTATTTT.

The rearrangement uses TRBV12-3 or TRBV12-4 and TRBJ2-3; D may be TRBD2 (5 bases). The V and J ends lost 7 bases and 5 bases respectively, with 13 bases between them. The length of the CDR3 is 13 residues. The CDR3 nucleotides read TGTGCCAGCACCGAAGGACGGGGAGATACGCAGTATTTT. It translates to CASTEGRGDTQYF.

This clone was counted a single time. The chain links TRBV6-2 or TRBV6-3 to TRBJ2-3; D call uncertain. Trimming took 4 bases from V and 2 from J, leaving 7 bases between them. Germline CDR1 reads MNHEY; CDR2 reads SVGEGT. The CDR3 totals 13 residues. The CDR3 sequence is CASSLSYTDTQYF. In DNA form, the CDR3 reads TGTGCCAGCAGTTTGTCTTACACAGATACGCAGTATTTT.

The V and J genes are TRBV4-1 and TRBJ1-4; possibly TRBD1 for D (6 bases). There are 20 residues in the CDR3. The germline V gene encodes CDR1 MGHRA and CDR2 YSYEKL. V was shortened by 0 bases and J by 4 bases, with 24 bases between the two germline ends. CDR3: CASSQDNPARTVMSNEKLFF. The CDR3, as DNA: TGCGCCAGCAGCCAAGATAACCCCGCCCGGACAGTCATGAGTAATGAAAAACTGTTTTTT.

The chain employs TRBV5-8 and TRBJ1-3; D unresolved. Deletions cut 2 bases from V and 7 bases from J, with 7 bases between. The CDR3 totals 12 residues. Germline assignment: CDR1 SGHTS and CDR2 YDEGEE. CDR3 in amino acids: CASSLGWNTIYF. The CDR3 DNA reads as TGTGCCAGCAGCTTAGGATGGAACACCATATATTTT.

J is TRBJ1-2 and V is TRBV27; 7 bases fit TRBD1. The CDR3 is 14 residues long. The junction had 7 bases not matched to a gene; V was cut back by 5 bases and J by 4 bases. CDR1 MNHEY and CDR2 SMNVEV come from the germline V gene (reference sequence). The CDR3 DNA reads TGTGCCAGCAGTCAAAGGGGGCTAGGCTATGGCTACACCTTC. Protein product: CASSQRGLGYGYTF.

In nucleotides, the CDR3 is TGTGCCACCAGTGATATTGGACTAGCGGGACGACGGAATGAGCAGTTCTTC. Its translation is CATSDIGLAGRRNEQFF. The J gene is TRBJ2-1, the V gene TRBV24-1; 12 bases line up with TRBD2. Looked up from germline, CDR1 is KGHDR and CDR2 is SFDVKD. Trimming took 3 bases from V and 7 from J; bases not matched to a gene: 9. CDR3 size: 17 residues.

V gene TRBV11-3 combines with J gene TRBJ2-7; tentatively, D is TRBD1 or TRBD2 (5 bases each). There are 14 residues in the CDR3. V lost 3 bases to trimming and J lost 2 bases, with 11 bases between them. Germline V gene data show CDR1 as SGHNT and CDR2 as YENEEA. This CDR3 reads CASSLGRGPYEQYF. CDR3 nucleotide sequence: TGTGCCAGCAGCTTGGGCCGGGGCCCCTACGAGCAGTACTTC.

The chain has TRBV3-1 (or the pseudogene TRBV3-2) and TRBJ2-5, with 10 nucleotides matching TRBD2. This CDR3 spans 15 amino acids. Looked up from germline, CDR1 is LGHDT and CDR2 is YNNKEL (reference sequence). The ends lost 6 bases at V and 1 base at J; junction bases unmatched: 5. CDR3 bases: TGTGCCAGCAGTCTAGCGGGAGAGGCCCAAGAGACCCAGTACTTC. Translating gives CASSLAGEAQETQYF.

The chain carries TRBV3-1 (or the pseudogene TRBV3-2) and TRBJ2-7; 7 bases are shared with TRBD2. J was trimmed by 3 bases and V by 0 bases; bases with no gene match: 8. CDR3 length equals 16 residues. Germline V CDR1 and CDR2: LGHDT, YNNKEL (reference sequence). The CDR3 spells CASSQEGEGVRYEQYF. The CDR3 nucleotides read TGTGCCAGCAGCCAAGAAGGGGAGGGTGTTCGCTACGAGCAGTACTTC.

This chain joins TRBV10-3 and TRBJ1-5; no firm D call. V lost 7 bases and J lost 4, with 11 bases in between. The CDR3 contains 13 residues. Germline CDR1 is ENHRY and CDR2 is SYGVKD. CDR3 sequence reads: CAITPDGNQPQHF. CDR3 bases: TGTGCCATCACTCCCGACGGGAATCAGCCCCAGCATTTT.

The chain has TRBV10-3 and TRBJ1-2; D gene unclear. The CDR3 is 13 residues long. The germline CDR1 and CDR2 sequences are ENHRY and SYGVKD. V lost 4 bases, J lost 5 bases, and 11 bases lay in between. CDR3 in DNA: TGTGCCATCAGTGCGGACCGTCAGTATGGCTACACCTTC. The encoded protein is CAISADRQYGYTF.